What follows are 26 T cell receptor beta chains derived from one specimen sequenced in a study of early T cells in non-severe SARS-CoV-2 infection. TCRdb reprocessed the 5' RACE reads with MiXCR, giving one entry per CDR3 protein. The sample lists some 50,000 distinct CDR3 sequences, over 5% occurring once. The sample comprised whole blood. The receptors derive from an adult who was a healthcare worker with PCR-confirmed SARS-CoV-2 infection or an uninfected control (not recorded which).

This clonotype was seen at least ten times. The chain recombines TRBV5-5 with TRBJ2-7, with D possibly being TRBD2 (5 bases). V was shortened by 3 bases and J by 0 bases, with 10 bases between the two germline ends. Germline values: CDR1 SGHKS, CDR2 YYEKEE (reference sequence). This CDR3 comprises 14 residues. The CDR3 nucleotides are TGTGCCAGCAGCTACCGACGGGGCTCCTACGAGCAGTACTTC. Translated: CASSYRRGSYEQYF.

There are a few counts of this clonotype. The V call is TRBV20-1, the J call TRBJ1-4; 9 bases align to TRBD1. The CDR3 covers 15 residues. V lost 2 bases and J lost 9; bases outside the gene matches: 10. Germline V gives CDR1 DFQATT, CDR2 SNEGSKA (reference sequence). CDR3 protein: CSARRETGGNKKLFF. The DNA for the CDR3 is TGCAGTGCTAGACGGGAGACAGGGGGGAATAAAAAACTGTTTTTT.

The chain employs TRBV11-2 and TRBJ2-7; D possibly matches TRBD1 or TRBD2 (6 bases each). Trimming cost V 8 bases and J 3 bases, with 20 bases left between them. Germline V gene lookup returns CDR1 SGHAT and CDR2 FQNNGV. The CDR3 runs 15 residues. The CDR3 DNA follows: TGTGCCAGCGCCAAAGAGGAGGGGGTTTTCTACGAGCAGTACTTC. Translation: CASAKEEGVFYEQYF. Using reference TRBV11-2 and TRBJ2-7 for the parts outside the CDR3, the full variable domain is EAGVAQSPRYKIIEKRQSVAFWCNPISGHATLYWYQQILGQGPKLLIQFQNNGVVDDSQLPKDRFSAERLKGVDSTLKIQPAKLEDSAVYLCASAKEEGVFYEQYFGPGTRLTVT.

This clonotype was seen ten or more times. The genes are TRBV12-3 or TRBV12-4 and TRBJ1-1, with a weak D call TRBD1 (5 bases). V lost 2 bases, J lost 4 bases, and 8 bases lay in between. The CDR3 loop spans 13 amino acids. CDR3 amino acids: CASSLMGGTEAFF. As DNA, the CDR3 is TGTGCCAGCAGTTTAATGGGGGGCACTGAAGCTTTCTTT.

The CDR3 region has the DNA TGTGCCAGCAGCTATACAGGGGGTGGGCAGTTCTTC. As protein: CASSYTGGGQFF. V gene TRBV7-9 combines with J gene TRBJ2-1; 8 bases fit TRBD1. V shed 4 bases, J shed 12 bases, and the junction held 5 bases outside the gene matches. Germline V gene lookup returns CDR1 SEHNR and CDR2 FQNEAQ (reference sequence). The CDR3 contains 12 residues.

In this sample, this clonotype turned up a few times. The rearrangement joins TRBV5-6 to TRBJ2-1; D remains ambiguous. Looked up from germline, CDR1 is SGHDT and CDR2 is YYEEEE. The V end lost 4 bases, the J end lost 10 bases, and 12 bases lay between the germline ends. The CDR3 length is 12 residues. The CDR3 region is CASSLSSREQFF. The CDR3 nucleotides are TGTGCCAGCAGCCTTAGCAGCCGGGAGCAGTTCTTC.

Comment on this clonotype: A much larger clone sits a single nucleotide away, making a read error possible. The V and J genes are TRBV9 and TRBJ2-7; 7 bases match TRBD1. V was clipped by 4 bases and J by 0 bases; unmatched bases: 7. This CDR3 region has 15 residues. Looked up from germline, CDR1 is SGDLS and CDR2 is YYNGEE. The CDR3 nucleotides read TGTGCCAGCAGCATAGAGACAGGGAGCTCCTACGAGCAGTACTTC. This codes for CASSIETGSSYEQYF.

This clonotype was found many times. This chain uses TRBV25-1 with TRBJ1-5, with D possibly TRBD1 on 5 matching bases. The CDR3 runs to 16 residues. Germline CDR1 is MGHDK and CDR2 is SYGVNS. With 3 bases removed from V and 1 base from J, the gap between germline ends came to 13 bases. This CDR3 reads CASSEGTRGSNQPQHF. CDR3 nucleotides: TGTGCCAGCAGTGAGGGGACCCGAGGAAGCAATCAGCCCCAGCATTTT.

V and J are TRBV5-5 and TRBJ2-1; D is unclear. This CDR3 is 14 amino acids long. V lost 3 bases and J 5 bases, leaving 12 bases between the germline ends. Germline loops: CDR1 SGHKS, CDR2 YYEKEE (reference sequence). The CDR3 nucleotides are TGTGCCAGCAGCTGGGGAAGGGCCGACAATGAGCAGTTCTTC. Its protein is CASSWGRADNEQFF.

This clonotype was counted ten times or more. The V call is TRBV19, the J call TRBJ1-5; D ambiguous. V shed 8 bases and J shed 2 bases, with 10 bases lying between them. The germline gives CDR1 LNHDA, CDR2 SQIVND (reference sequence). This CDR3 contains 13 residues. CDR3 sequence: CASQIGGNQPQHF. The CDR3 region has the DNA TGTGCCAGTCAAATCGGGGGCAATCAGCCCCAGCATTTT. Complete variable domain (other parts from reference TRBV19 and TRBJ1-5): DGGITQSPKYLFRKEGQNVTLSCEQNLNHDAMYWYRQDPGQGLRLIYYSQIVNDFQKGDIAEGYSVSREKKESFPLTVTSAQKNPTAFYLCASQIGGNQPQHFGDGTRLSIL.

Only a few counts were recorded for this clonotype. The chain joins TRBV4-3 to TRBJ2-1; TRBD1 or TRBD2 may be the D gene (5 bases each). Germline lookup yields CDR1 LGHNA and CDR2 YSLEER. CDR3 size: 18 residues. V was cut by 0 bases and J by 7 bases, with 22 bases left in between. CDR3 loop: CASSQDMDIGTYWNEQFF. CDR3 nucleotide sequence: TGCGCCAGCAGCCAAGATATGGATATCGGGACCTATTGGAATGAGCAGTTCTTC.

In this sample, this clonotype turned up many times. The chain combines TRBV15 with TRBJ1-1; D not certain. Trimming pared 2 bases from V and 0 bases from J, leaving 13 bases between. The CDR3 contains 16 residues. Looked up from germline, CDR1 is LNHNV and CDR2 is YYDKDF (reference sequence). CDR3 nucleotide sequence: TGTGCCACCAGCAGACCCTTCGAGGGTATGAACACTGAAGCTTTCTTT. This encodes CATSRPFEGMNTEAFF.

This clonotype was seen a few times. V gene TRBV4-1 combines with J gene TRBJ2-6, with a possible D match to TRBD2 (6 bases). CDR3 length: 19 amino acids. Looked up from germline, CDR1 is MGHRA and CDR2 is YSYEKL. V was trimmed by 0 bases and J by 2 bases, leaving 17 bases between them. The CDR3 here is CASSQEGAARGPGANVLTF. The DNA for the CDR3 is TGCGCCAGCAGCCAAGAAGGGGCAGCGCGGGGTCCTGGGGCCAACGTCCTGACTTTC.

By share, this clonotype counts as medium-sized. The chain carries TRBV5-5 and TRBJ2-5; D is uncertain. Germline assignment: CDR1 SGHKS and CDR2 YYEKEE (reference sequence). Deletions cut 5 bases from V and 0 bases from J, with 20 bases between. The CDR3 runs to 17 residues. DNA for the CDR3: TGTGCCAGCAGTTACGACGAACAGAGCCAACACCAAGAGACCCAGTACTTC. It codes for CASSYDEQSQHQETQYF.

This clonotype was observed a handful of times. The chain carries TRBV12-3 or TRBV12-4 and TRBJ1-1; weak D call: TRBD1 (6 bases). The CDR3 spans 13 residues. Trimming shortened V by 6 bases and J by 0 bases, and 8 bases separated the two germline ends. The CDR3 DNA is TGTGCCAGCAGCGGACAGCTGAACACTGAAGCTTTCTTT. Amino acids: CASSGQLNTEAFF.

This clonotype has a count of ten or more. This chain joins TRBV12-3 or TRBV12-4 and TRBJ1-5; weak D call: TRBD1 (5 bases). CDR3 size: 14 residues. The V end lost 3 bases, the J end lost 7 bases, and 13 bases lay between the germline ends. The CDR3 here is CASSLEGEKQPQHF. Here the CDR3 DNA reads TGTGCCAGCAGTTTGGAAGGGGAGAAGCAGCCCCAGCATTTT.

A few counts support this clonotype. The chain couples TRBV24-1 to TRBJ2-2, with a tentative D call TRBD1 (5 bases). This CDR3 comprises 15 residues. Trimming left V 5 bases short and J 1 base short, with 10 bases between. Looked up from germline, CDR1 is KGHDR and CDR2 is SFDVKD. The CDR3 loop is CATSAKGMNTGELFF. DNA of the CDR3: TGTGCCACCAGTGCTAAGGGGATGAACACCGGGGAGCTGTTTTTT.

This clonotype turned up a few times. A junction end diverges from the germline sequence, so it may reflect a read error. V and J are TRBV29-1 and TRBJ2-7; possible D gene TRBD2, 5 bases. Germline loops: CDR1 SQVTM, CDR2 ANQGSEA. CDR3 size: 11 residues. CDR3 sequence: CSVEDSYVLNF. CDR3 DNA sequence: TGCAGCGTTGAGGACTCCTACGTTTTAAACTTC.

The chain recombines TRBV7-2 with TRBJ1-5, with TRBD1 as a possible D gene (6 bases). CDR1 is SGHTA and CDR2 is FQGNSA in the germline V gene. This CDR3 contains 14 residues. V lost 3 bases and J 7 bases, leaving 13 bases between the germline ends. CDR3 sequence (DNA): TGTGCCAGCAGCTTCTACAGGGTGAGCCAGCCCCAGCATTTT. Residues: CASSFYRVSQPQHF.

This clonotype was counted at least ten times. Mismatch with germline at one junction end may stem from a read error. The CDR3 region has the DNA TGCGCCAGCAGCTTGGCCGGGTATGAGGGGCGGAACACTGAAGCTTCCTTT. Translating it yields CASSLAGYEGRNTEASF. This chain links TRBV5-1 with TRBJ1-1; perhaps TRBD1 as D (5 bases). Germline V CDR1 and CDR2: SGHRS, YFSETQ. The length of the CDR3 is 17 residues.

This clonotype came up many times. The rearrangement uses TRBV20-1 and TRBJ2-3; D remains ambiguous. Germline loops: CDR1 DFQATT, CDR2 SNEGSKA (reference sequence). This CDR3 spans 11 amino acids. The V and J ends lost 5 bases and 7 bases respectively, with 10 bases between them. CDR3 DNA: TGCAGTGCTCCGACCCACAATACGCAGTATTTT. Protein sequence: CSAPTHNTQYF.

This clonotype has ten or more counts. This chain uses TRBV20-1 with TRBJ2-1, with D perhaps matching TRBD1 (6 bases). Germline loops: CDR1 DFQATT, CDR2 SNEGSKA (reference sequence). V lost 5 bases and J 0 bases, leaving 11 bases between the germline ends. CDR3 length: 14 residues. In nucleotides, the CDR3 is TGCAGTGCTTTCGGACAGAGCTCCTACAATGAGCAGTTCTTC. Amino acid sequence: CSAFGQSSYNEQFF.

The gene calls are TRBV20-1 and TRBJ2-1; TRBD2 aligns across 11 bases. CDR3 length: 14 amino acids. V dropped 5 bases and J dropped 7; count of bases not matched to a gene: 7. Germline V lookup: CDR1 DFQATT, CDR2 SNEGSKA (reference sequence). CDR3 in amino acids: CSAGSGRGVNEQFF. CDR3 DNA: TGCAGTGCTGGTAGCGGGAGGGGAGTAAATGAGCAGTTCTTC.

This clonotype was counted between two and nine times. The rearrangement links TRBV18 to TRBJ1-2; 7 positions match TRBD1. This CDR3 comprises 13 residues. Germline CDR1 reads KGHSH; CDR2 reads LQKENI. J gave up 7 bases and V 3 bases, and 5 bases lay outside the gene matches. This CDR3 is CASSPQGDRGYTF. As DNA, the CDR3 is TGTGCCAGCTCACCTCAGGGGGATCGTGGCTACACCTTC. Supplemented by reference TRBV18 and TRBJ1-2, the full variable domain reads NAGVMQNPRHLVRRRGQEARLRCSPMKGHSHVYWYRQLPEEGLKFMVYLQKENIIDESGMPKERFSAEFPKEGPSILRIQQVVRGDSAAYFCASSPQGDRGYTFGSGTRLTVV.

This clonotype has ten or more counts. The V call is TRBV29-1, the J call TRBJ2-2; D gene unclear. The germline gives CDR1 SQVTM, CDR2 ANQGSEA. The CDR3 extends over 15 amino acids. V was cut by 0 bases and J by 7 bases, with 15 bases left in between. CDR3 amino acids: CSVEEGSRAGGELFF. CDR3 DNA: TGCAGCGTTGAAGAGGGGTCAAGGGCTGGCGGGGAGCTGTTTTTT.

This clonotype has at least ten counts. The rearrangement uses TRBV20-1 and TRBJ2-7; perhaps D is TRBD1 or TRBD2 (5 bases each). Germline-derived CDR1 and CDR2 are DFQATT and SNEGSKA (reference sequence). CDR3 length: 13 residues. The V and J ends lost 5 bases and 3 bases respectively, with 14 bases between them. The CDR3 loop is CSALPGRNYEQYF. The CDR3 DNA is TGCAGTGCTTTACCGGGACGGAACTACGAGCAGTACTTC.